A selection of T cell receptor beta chains follows, all from one sample in a study of T cells in Graves' hyperthyroidism and ophthalmopathy. TCRdb independently ran MiXCR on the multiplex PCR reads; one entry per CDR3 protein. The sample has more than 600,000 distinct CDR3 sequences; about a sixth are singletons. Sample: blood. The receptors stem from a man between 18 and 29 years old with Graves' hyperthyroidism. The conserved cysteine and the conserved F or W are not part of the CDR3 here.

v_gene: TRBV20-1
j_gene: TRBJ2-7
CDR3aa: SALAGASGGQY

v_gene: TRBV28
j_gene: TRBJ2-6
CDR3aa: ASTLGSGANVLT

v_gene: TRBV6-1
j_gene: TRBJ2-5
CDR3aa: ASNQREGRETQY

v_gene: TRBV12-3/TRBV12-4
j_gene: TRBJ2-7
CDR3aa: ASSFGGTPYEQY

v_gene: TRBV28
j_gene: TRBJ1-2
CDR3aa: ASSLETFSGYT

v_gene: TRBV7-9
j_gene: TRBJ1-4
CDR3aa: ATLRQNEKLF

v_gene: TRBV2
j_gene: TRBJ2-1
CDR3aa: AILFAGTSGNEQF

v_gene: TRBV28
j_gene: TRBJ1-2
CDR3aa: AARGQGTYGYT

v_gene: TRBV6-1
j_gene: TRBJ2-3
CDR3aa: ASRGTPDTQY

v_gene: TRBV24-1
j_gene: TRBJ2-3
CDR3aa: ATSSGSLLRWRDTDTQY

v_gene: TRBV10-3
j_gene: TRBJ1-2
CDR3aa: AIGGAGGYT

v_gene: TRBV28
j_gene: TRBJ1-3
CDR3aa: ASRIVSGNTIY

v_gene: TRBV20-1
j_gene: TRBJ1-2
CDR3aa: SASRTGGDGYT

v_gene: TRBV4-2
j_gene: TRBJ2-7
CDR3aa: ASSQDLTGTFSYEQY

v_gene: TRBV11-1
j_gene: TRBJ2-1
CDR3aa: ASNRDRDNEQF

v_gene: TRBV19
j_gene: TRBJ1-5
CDR3aa: ASSRDRDGQPQH

v_gene: TRBV28
j_gene: TRBJ2-7
CDR3aa: ASSRPDRQENEQY

v_gene: TRBV11-2
j_gene: TRBJ2-2
CDR3aa: ASSGLGAFAGELF

v_gene: TRBV2
j_gene: TRBJ2-7
CDR3aa: ASSAQGAAFSYEQY

v_gene: TRBV3-1
j_gene: TRBJ1-1
CDR3aa: ASSQVSRDREGTEAF

v_gene: TRBV11-2
j_gene: TRBJ1-4
CDR3aa: ASSRRTGGTEKLF

v_gene: TRBV30
j_gene: TRBJ1-1
CDR3aa: AWSPGEGNTEAF

v_gene: TRBV13
j_gene: TRBJ1-6
CDR3aa: ASSGHPGVDNSPLH

v_gene: TRBV18
j_gene: TRBJ1-1
CDR3aa: ASSPPGENTEAF

v_gene: TRBV2
j_gene: TRBJ1-4
CDR3aa: ASREMDSPNEKLF

v_gene: TRBV5-1
j_gene: TRBJ2-1
CDR3aa: ASSLGVTGIRSEQF

v_gene: TRBV19
j_gene: TRBJ2-1
CDR3aa: ASSITVRTGGSNEQF

v_gene: TRBV6-1
j_gene: TRBJ2-7
CDR3aa: ASSHGQGAGEQY

v_gene: TRBV27
j_gene: TRBJ2-1
CDR3aa: ASSLWGESHNEQF

v_gene: TRBV19
j_gene: TRBJ2-5
CDR3aa: ASSGTPGGLIQETQY

v_gene: TRBV5-5
j_gene: TRBJ2-7
CDR3aa: ASSPKIAGGPNEQY

v_gene: TRBV3-1
j_gene: TRBJ1-1
CDR3aa: ASSLDFSGTANTEAF

v_gene: TRBV12-3/TRBV12-4
j_gene: TRBJ2-1
CDR3aa: ASRTGGFSYNEQF

v_gene: TRBV5-4
j_gene: TRBJ2-5
CDR3aa: ASSLWRGGLAEETQY

v_gene: TRBV24-1
j_gene: TRBJ2-2
CDR3aa: ATSDTTGGKIAGELF

v_gene: TRBV28
j_gene: TRBJ1-2
CDR3aa: ASSFRGYGYT

v_gene: TRBV4-3
j_gene: TRBJ2-7
CDR3aa: ASSHVTSGRALGGYEQY

v_gene: TRBV7-3
j_gene: TRBJ2-1
CDR3aa: ASSPETSVYNEQF

v_gene: TRBV18
j_gene: TRBJ1-5
CDR3aa: ASSRDGDQPQH

v_gene: TRBV12-3/TRBV12-4
j_gene: TRBJ1-1
CDR3aa: ATRTGTGVNTEAF

v_gene: TRBV6-1
j_gene: TRBJ2-4
CDR3aa: ASSVQGGLVSLQY

v_gene: TRBV20-1
j_gene: TRBJ2-7
CDR3aa: SARQGASEQY

v_gene: TRBV9
j_gene: TRBJ2-7
CDR3aa: ASSVEVDPYYEQY

v_gene: TRBV5-1
j_gene: TRBJ1-2
CDR3aa: ASSSRGIGYT

v_gene: TRBV10-3
j_gene: TRBJ1-5
CDR3aa: AISATGAHQPQH

v_gene: TRBV3-1
j_gene: TRBJ2-5
CDR3aa: ASSQTSGRETQY

v_gene: TRBV4-1
j_gene: TRBJ1-2
CDR3aa: ASSPHRDSNYDYT

v_gene: TRBV30
j_gene: TRBJ2-1
CDR3aa: AVQSSYNEQF

v_gene: TRBV19
j_gene: TRBJ2-7
CDR3aa: ASSSPGETYEQY

v_gene: TRBV2
j_gene: TRBJ2-2
CDR3aa: ASRLRDSHTGELF